These 29 T cell receptor beta chains originate from one sample sequenced in a study of CD8 T cells in Susac syndrome. Random hexamers primed reverse transcription of roughly 0.5 to 1 ug RNA. TCRdb re-analysed the immunoSEQ multiplex PCR reads in MiXCR, keeping a single row per CDR3 protein. The profile shows 53,000 or so distinct CDR3 sequences, 93% of them singletons. The specimen was CD8+ T cells from PBMCs. The origin of the receptors is a human donor in good health.

This chain uses TRBV5-1 with TRBJ2-3; D ambiguous. The CDR3 runs 13 residues. Germline V lookup: CDR1 SGHRS, CDR2 YFSETQ. The ends were cut back, 3 bases at V and 2 bases at J, with 7 bases in the middle. The CDR3 nucleotides read TGCGCCAGCAGCTCATGGCCCACAGATACGCAGTATTTT. Translating it yields CASSSWPTDTQYF.

V is TRBV19 and J is TRBJ1-1; D call uncertain. V was clipped by 3 bases and J by 7 bases, with 15 bases between them. This CDR3 is 14 amino acids long. Germline V gene lookup returns CDR1 LNHDA and CDR2 SQIVND (reference sequence). CDR3 DNA sequence: TGTGCCAGTAGTATTGGAGACACGGCGGGTGAAGCTTTCTTT. Protein: CASSIGDTAGEAFF.

The CDR3 DNA is TGCGCCAGCAGCTTGGGGAGTGAGCAGCCCCAGCATTTT. Encoded protein: CASSLGSEQPQHF. The chain combines TRBV5-1 with TRBJ1-5; no reliable D call. The germline gives CDR1 SGHRS, CDR2 YFSETQ. V shed 0 bases and J shed 7 bases, with 8 bases lying between them. This CDR3 is 13 amino acids long.

The DNA for the CDR3 is TGTGCCAGCAGTTACTCGTGGGAGACCCAGTACTTC. It translates to CASSYSWETQYF. The rearrangement uses TRBV6-5 and TRBJ2-5; D is unresolved. Trimming removed 0 bases from V and 5 bases from J, with 4 bases in between. The length of the CDR3 is 12 residues. The germline V gene encodes CDR1 MNHEY and CDR2 SVGAGI.

The genes are TRBV2 and TRBJ2-1, with 11 positions matching TRBD2. The trim removed 3 bases at V and 5 bases at J, leaving 0 bases unmatched. CDR1 is SNHLY and CDR2 is FYNNEI in the germline V gene. The CDR3 loop spans 14 amino acids. The DNA of the CDR3 is TGTGCCAGCAGTGAGGGACTAGCGGACAATGAGCAGTTCTTC. This translates into CASSEGLADNEQFF.

J is TRBJ2-7 and V is TRBV5-1; TRBD1 matches 7 bases. CDR3 length equals 13 residues. Germline V lookup: CDR1 SGHRS, CDR2 YFSETQ. V was pared by 4 bases and J by 2 bases, with 3 bases of the junction left unmatched. CDR3 DNA sequence: TGCGCCAGCAGCACGGGACAGACCTACGAGCAGTACTTC. The encoded protein is CASSTGQTYEQYF.

This chain joins TRBV5-1 and TRBJ2-7; D may be TRBD2 (8 bases). The CDR3 contains 15 residues. Germline assignment: CDR1 SGHRS and CDR2 YFSETQ. Deletions cut 0 bases from V and 5 bases from J, with 15 bases between. Written as DNA, the CDR3 is TGCGCCAGCAGCTTGGATGTAGCGGGACAGAACGAGCAGTACTTC. Protein: CASSLDVAGQNEQYF.

The chain combines TRBV25-1 with TRBJ1-4; TRBD1 agrees at 11 bases. Trimming removed 1 base from V and 8 bases from J; junction bases left unmatched: 3. The CDR3 consists of 15 residues. Germline-derived CDR1 and CDR2 are MGHDK and SYGVNS. Written as DNA, the CDR3 is TGTGCCAGCAGTGAATGGGACAGGGGGAGCGAAAAACTGTTTTTT. Protein: CASSEWDRGSEKLFF.

The chain employs TRBV6-1 and TRBJ2-7; D perhaps matches TRBD2 (5 bases). The germline CDR1 and CDR2 sequences are MNHNS and SASEGT. This CDR3 comprises 14 residues. The V and J ends lost 1 base and 7 bases respectively, with 14 bases between them. The CDR3 nucleotides read TGTGCCAGCAGTGAAGGCTACGGGGTGAGGGAGCAGTACTTC. Translation: CASSEGYGVREQYF.

This clonotype was detected only a few times. This chain connects TRBV27 to TRBJ2-7; 8 bases are a match to TRBD1. V lost 0 bases, J lost 3 bases, and 4 bases stayed unmatched. The CDR3 extends over 15 amino acids. Germline V gene data show CDR1 as MNHEY and CDR2 as SMNVEV (reference sequence). CDR3 amino acids: CASSLSTTGGYEQYF. The CDR3 DNA reads TGTGCCAGCAGTTTATCAACAACAGGGGGCTACGAGCAGTACTTC.

This chain joins TRBV5-4 and TRBJ1-3; tentative D call: TRBD1 (6 bases). Between the trimmed V and J ends, which lost 7 bases and 2 bases, there was a span of 7 bases. The CDR3 is 12 residues long. Germline V CDR1 and CDR2: SGHNT, YYREEE (reference sequence). CDR3 amino acids: CASSGAGNTIYF. Here the CDR3 DNA reads TGTGCCAGCTCAGGGGCTGGAAACACCATATATTTT.

The chain has TRBV7-9 and TRBJ1-5, with D possibly matching TRBD1 (5 bases). The CDR3 has 14 residues. CDR1 SEHNR and CDR2 FQNEAQ come from the germline V gene (reference sequence). V lost 5 bases and J 7 bases, leaving 15 bases between the germline ends. The CDR3 sequence is CASSHGGGRQPQHF. CDR3 DNA sequence: TGTGCCAGCAGCCACGGCGGGGGTAGACAGCCCCAGCATTTT.

This chain connects TRBV29-1 to TRBJ2-7; D might be TRBD1 or TRBD2, each matching 7 bases. This CDR3 is 14 amino acids long. CDR1 is SQVTM and CDR2 is ANQGSEA in the germline V gene. Trimming took off 7 bases at V and 2 bases at J, with 18 bases between the two ends. CDR3 in DNA: TGCAGCGCCCCCGACAGGGCGGGAGCCTACGAGCAGTACTTC. Residues: CSAPDRAGAYEQYF.

The genes are TRBV12-3 or TRBV12-4 and TRBJ2-5; D remains ambiguous. CDR3 size: 15 residues. The V end was cut by 6 bases, the J end by 3 bases, with 17 bases between. DNA of the CDR3: TGTGCCAGCAGCCCGACCCCCGGTTGGGAAGAGACCCAGTACTTC. Translation gives CASSPTPGWEETQYF.

This clonotype was recorded only once. This chain uses TRBV28 with TRBJ1-5, with D hard to call. Germline V lookup: CDR1 MDHEN, CDR2 SYDVKM. CDR3 length: 17 residues. Trimming took off 7 bases at V and 0 bases at J, with 19 bases between the two ends. The chain's CDR3 is CASTPLSGGNSNQPQHF. Here the CDR3 DNA reads TGTGCCAGCACTCCACTGTCAGGAGGGAATAGCAATCAGCCCCAGCATTTT.

The chain links TRBV15 to TRBJ2-5, with 9 nucleotides matching TRBD1. CDR1 and CDR2 from the germline V gene are LNHNV and YYDKDF (reference sequence). The junction had 5 bases not matched to a gene; V was cut back by 5 bases and J by 1 base. The CDR3 is 15 residues long. The CDR3 is CATSPDRGLQETQYF. Written as DNA, the CDR3 is TGTGCCACCAGCCCGGACAGGGGACTCCAAGAGACCCAGTACTTC.

The chain recombines TRBV6-5 with TRBJ1-2; 7 bases line up with TRBD1. Germline loops: CDR1 MNHEY, CDR2 SVGAGI. J was trimmed by 0 bases and V by 7 bases; bases with no gene match: 5. This CDR3 spans 14 amino acids. In nucleotides, the CDR3 is TGTGCCAGCAACAAACAGGGGTCTAACTATGGCTACACCTTC. As protein: CASNKQGSNYGYTF.

This clonotype was seen a single time. The chain combines TRBV5-6 with TRBJ1-4; no definite D call. The CDR3 is 15 amino acids. CDR1 is SGHDT and CDR2 is YYEEEE in the germline V gene. Trimming cost V 3 bases and J 5 bases, with 14 bases left between them. In DNA, the CDR3 is TGTGCCAGCAGCTCGGGGTGGACGCCGAATGAAAAACTGTTTTTT. Translated: CASSSGWTPNEKLFF.

This clonotype has just one count. The chain joins TRBV18 to TRBJ2-7; TRBD1 or TRBD2 may be the D gene (6 bases each). V shed 3 bases and J shed 2 bases, with 29 bases lying between them. Germline lookup yields CDR1 KGHSH and CDR2 LQKENI. The length of the CDR3 is 20 residues. The CDR3 DNA reads TGTGCCAGCTCACCGGGTCAAGGGGGGAGTCCTAAGAGGGGCGCCTACGAGCAGTACTTC. Translation: CASSPGQGGSPKRGAYEQYF.

The genes are TRBV2 and TRBJ1-1, with D possibly being TRBD1 (5 bases). V shed 3 bases and J shed 6 bases, with 14 bases lying between them. The CDR3 is 14 amino acids. Germline-derived CDR1 and CDR2 are SNHLY and FYNNEI. Here the CDR3 DNA reads TGTGCCAGCAGTGAGCTGGGGGGGGACGCTGAAGCTTTCTTT. This encodes CASSELGGDAEAFF.

The V call is TRBV29-1, the J call TRBJ1-5; 8 nucleotides align to TRBD1. Germline trimming cut 2 bases from V and 6 bases from J; bases unmatched to any gene: 9. Germline V gene data show CDR1 as SQVTM and CDR2 as ANQGSEA. The CDR3 is 15 amino acids. In DNA, the CDR3 is TGCAGCGTTGAACTCTCGGGACAGGAGGGTCAGCCCCAGCATTTT. It translates to CSVELSGQEGQPQHF.

V is TRBV28 and J is TRBJ2-1; 11 bases align to TRBD2. The CDR3 has 16 residues. The ends lost 6 bases at V and 5 bases at J; junction bases unmatched: 9. Germline assignment: CDR1 MDHEN and CDR2 SYDVKM. The CDR3 here is CASRPTSGGYNNEQFF. The CDR3 nucleotides are TGTGCCAGCAGACCCACTAGCGGGGGATACAACAATGAGCAGTTCTTC.

The V and J genes are TRBV11-2 and TRBJ2-7; TRBD2 is a possible D gene (6 bases). Germline V gene data show CDR1 as SGHAT and CDR2 as FQNNGV. Trimming took off 0 bases at V and 4 bases at J, with 28 bases between the two ends. The CDR3 contains 20 residues. This chain's CDR3 is CASSLDPPGGGLPWLYEQYF. The CDR3 nucleotides read TGTGCCAGCAGCTTAGACCCGCCCGGGGGAGGACTACCTTGGCTTTACGAGCAGTACTTC.

The chain carries TRBV29-1 and TRBJ1-2, with D unresolved. The CDR3 has 13 residues. V was trimmed by 3 bases and J by 4 bases, leaving 12 bases between them. Per germline, CDR1 SQVTM and CDR2 ANQGSEA. The CDR3: CSVEIMGFYGYTF. The CDR3 coding sequence is TGCAGCGTTGAGATAATGGGATTCTATGGCTACACCTTC.

V gene TRBV6-5 combines with J gene TRBJ2-5, with a tentative D call TRBD1 (5 bases). CDR1 is MNHEY and CDR2 is SVGAGI in the germline V gene. The CDR3 is made up of 14 amino acids. The V end was cut by 5 bases, the J end by 1 base, with 11 bases between. The CDR3 DNA reads TGTGCCAGCAGTCTCCTCGACAGCCAAGAGACCCAGTACTTC. Protein product: CASSLLDSQETQYF.

The V gene is TRBV14, the J gene TRBJ2-7; D is unclear. Per the germline V gene, CDR1 is SGHDN and CDR2 is FVKESK. This CDR3 has 13 residues. With 9 bases removed from V and 4 bases from J, the gap between germline ends came to 16 bases. The CDR3 bases are TGTGCCAGGACAAACCCCCCCCCTTACGAGCAGTACTTC. Translated, it gives CARTNPPPYEQYF.

The CDR3 coding sequence is TGTGCCAGCAGGGAAGGGATTAGCAATCAGCCCCAGCATTTT. The encoded protein is CASREGISNQPQHF. This rearrangement joins TRBV27 to TRBJ1-5; D is unclear. The CDR3 spans 14 residues. Trimming cost V 6 bases and J 0 bases, with 9 bases left between them. The germline CDR1 and CDR2 sequences are MNHEY and SMNVEV (reference sequence).

This clonotype has just one count. An end of the junction does not agree with germline; a read error may underlie this. The chain combines TRBV29-1 with TRBJ2-1; 8 bases are a match to TRBD1. This CDR3 has 11 residues. CDR1 and CDR2 from the germline V gene are SQVTM and ANQGSEA. In DNA, the CDR3 is TGCAGCTCCCTTCAGGGGGCTAGCTCGGTCTTC. Translating it yields CSSLQGASSVF.

This rearrangement joins TRBV25-1 to TRBJ2-2; 8 nucleotides match TRBD2. With V trimmed by 0 bases and J by 7 bases, 7 bases remained unmatched. CDR3 length: 16 amino acids. Germline-derived CDR1 and CDR2 are MGHDK and SYGVNS. The CDR3 bases are TGTGCCAGCAGTGAATATCCGGGAGGGCCGATCGGGGAGCTGTTTTTT. Its translation: CASSEYPGGPIGELFF.